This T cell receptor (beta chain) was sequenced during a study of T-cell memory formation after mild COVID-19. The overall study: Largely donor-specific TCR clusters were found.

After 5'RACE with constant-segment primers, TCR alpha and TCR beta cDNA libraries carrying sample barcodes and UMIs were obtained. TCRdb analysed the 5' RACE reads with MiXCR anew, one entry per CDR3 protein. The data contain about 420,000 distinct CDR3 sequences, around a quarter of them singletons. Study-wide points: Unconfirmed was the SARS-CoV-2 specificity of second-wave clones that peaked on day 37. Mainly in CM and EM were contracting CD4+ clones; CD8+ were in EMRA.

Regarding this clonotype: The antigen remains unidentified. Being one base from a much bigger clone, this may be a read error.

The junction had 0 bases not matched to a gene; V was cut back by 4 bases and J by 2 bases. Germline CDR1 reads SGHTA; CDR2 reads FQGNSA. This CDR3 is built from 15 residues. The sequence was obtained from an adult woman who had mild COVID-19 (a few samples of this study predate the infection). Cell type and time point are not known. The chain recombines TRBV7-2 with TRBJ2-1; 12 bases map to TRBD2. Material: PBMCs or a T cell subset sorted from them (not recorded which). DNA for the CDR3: TGTGCCAGCAGCTGGACTAGCGGGACCTACAATGAGCAGTTCTTC. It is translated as CASSWTSGTYNEQFF. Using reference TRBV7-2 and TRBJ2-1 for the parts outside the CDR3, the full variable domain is GAGVSQSPSNKVTEKGKDVELRCDPISGHTALYWYRQSLGQGLEFLIYFQGNSAPDKSGLPSDRFSAERTGGSVSTLTIQRTQQEDSAVYLCASSWTSGTYNEQFFGPGTRLTVL.